The 26 T cell receptor beta chains reported below all come from one sample, sequenced in a study of OX40 agonist ivuxolimab in advanced cancers. Method: immunoSEQ multiplex PCR; TCRdb's copy keeps in-frame clones and lacks some. The sample holds around 53,000 clones, 85% seen once. Sequencing was performed on CD4+ or CD8+ T cells sorted from blood, taken in a trial of the OX40 agonist ivuxolimab. The source is an adult with an advanced solid tumor such as melanoma, head and neck, liver or kidney cancer.

The rearrangement uses TRBV27 and TRBJ2-1; the match to TRBD2 covers 11 bases. This CDR3 has 14 residues. The ends lost 2 bases at V and 8 bases at J; junction bases unmatched: 2. Per germline, CDR1 MNHEY and CDR2 SMNVEV (reference sequence). In nucleotides, the CDR3 is TGTGCCAGCAGTTTAGTACTAGCGGGGGATGAGCAGTTCTTC. It encodes CASSLVLAGDEQFF.

This clone has only a few counts. The rearrangement links TRBV20-1 to TRBJ1-2, with D unresolved. The germline gives CDR1 DFQATT, CDR2 SNEGSKA (reference sequence). V was trimmed by 0 bases and J by 7 bases, leaving 3 bases between them. The CDR3 contains 10 residues. In DNA form, the CDR3 reads TGCAGTGCTAGAGATAGTGGCTACACCTTC. Protein product: CSARDSGYTF.

The chain uses TRBV2 and TRBJ1-4; D unresolved. Germline CDR1 SNHLY, CDR2 FYNNEI. The CDR3 runs 16 residues. V lost 2 bases and J 8 bases, leaving 18 bases between the germline ends. CDR3 sequence reads: CASSENVVYVGEKLFF. In nucleotides, the CDR3 is TGTGCCAGCAGTGAAAACGTTGTCTACGTCGGGGAAAAACTGTTTTTT.

The V and J genes are TRBV14 and TRBJ2-7; D call uncertain. Per the germline V gene, CDR1 is SGHDN and CDR2 is FVKESK. Trimming removed 5 bases from V and 2 bases from J, with 10 bases in between. This CDR3 comprises 13 residues. The CDR3 DNA sequence: TGTGCCAGCAGCGAATGGCAGACCTACGAGCAGTACTTC. Protein product: CASSEWQTYEQYF. The full variable domain, completed using reference TRBV14 and TRBJ2-7, is EAGVTQFPSHSVIEKGQTVTLRCDPISGHDNLYWYRRVMGKEIKFLLHFVKESKQDESGMPNNRFLAERTGGTYSTLKVQPAELEDSGVYFCASSEWQTYEQYFGPGTRLTVT.

The rearrangement links TRBV29-1 to TRBJ2-5; 8 bases are shared with TRBD1. CDR1 and CDR2 (germline): SQVTM, ANQGSEA. V trimming: 1 base; J trimming: 4 bases; junction bases outside the gene matches: 5. This CDR3 contains 14 residues. This chain's CDR3 is CSVEGATGGETQYF. The CDR3 DNA is TGCAGCGTTGAAGGGGCCACAGGGGGAGAGACCCAGTACTTC. Full variable domain (rest looked up from reference TRBV29-1 and TRBJ2-5): SAVISQKPSRDICQRGTSLTIQCQVDSQVTMMFWYRQQPGQSLTLIATANQGSEATYESGFVIDKFPISRPNLTFSTLTVSNMSPEDSSIYLCSVEGATGGETQYFGPGTRLLVL.

V is TRBV5-4 and J is TRBJ2-7, with D possibly TRBD1 on 6 matching bases. The germline V and J ends were trimmed by 2 bases and 5 bases, with 14 bases remaining between them. Germline CDR1 SGHNT, CDR2 YYREEE (reference sequence). The CDR3 extends over 14 amino acids. As DNA, the CDR3 is TGTGCCAGCAGCTTTTCAGGGCAGGGGAACGAGCAGTACTTC. Translating it yields CASSFSGQGNEQYF. Together with reference TRBV5-4 and TRBJ2-7, the CDR3 gives the full variable domain: ETGVTQSPTHLIKTRGQQVTLRCSSQSGHNTVSWYQQALGQGPQFIFQYYREEENGRGNFPPRFSGLQFPNYSSELNVNALELDDSALYLCASSFSGQGNEQYFGPGTRLTVT.

This clone has at least ten counts. This chain uses TRBV11-2 with TRBJ1-5; no firm D call. Germline V gives CDR1 SGHAT, CDR2 FQNNGV. This CDR3 has 15 residues. V shed 3 bases and J shed 0 bases, with 9 bases lying between them. The CDR3 protein is CASSLFPGSNQPQHF. The CDR3 DNA follows: TGTGCCAGCAGCTTGTTCCCGGGTAGCAATCAGCCCCAGCATTTT.

V gene TRBV7-9 combines with J gene TRBJ2-5; tentative D call: TRBD1 (6 bases). The CDR3 spans 14 residues. CDR1 and CDR2 (germline): SEHNR, FQNEAQ (reference sequence). With 8 bases removed from V and 4 bases from J, the gap between germline ends came to 17 bases. The CDR3 is CASPPPTGLETQYF. CDR3 bases: TGTGCCAGCCCACCACCTACAGGGCTAGAGACCCAGTACTTC.

This chain links TRBV5-5 with TRBJ1-3; 12 bases align to TRBD1. This CDR3 is built from 17 residues. Per germline, CDR1 SGHKS and CDR2 YYEKEE (reference sequence). V lost 2 bases, J lost 3 bases, and 6 bases stayed unmatched. As DNA, the CDR3 is TGTGCCAGCAGCTTACGGGACAGGGGGCAGGGTGGAAACACCATATATTTT. It is translated as CASSLRDRGQGGNTIYF.

This sequence joins TRBV4-2 and TRBJ1-2, with unresolved D. CDR3 length equals 14 residues. Germline values: CDR1 LGHNA, CDR2 YNFKEQ. Trimming removed 1 base at V and 7 bases at J, with 13 bases between. The CDR3 is CASSQAGQEFGYTF. As DNA, the CDR3 is TGTGCCAGCAGCCAAGCTGGGCAGGAGTTTGGCTACACCTTC.

The rearrangement joins TRBV29-1 to TRBJ2-7; 10 bases match TRBD1. The CDR3 is 15 residues long. V shed 4 bases, J shed 1 base, and the junction held 7 bases outside the gene matches. Germline V lookup: CDR1 SQVTM, CDR2 ANQGSEA. This CDR3 reads CSVAGTGELSYEQYF. In DNA, the CDR3 is TGCAGCGTTGCCGGGACAGGGGAATTGTCCTACGAGCAGTACTTC.

CDR3 DNA sequence: TGTGCCAGCAGCGTAGCTGGCGAGTCGTTGCCTCGTGAGCAGTATTTT. Its translation is CASSVAGESLPREQYF. The V gene is TRBV9, the J gene TRBJ2-3, with D hard to call. The CDR3 sequence is 16 residues long. Germline lookup yields CDR1 SGDLS and CDR2 YYNGEE. Deletions cut 0 bases from V and 11 bases from J, with 22 bases between.

The chain has TRBV2 and TRBJ2-5; possible D gene TRBD1, 5 bases. Trimming left V 7 bases short and J 5 bases short, with 11 bases between. This CDR3 spans 12 amino acids. Germline CDR1 and CDR2: SNHLY and FYNNEI. The CDR3 bases are TGTGCCAGCATGATCAGGGTGGAGACCCAGTACTTC. Protein: CASMIRVETQYF.

For the CDR3, the DNA is TGTGCCAGCAGTTCCGGTGGAGGTATCGATCAGCCCCAGCATTTT. Protein sequence: CASSSGGGIDQPQHF. The rearrangement joins TRBV6-6 to TRBJ1-5; D is uncertain. V was clipped by 4 bases and J by 5 bases, with 15 bases between them. The CDR3 has 15 residues. Per the germline V gene, CDR1 is MNHNY and CDR2 is SVGAGI (reference sequence).

The V call is TRBV4-2, the J call TRBJ1-4, with D unresolved. Looked up from germline, CDR1 is LGHNA and CDR2 is YNFKEQ. This CDR3 is built from 14 residues. Trimming removed 0 bases from V and 8 bases from J, with 10 bases in between. Written as DNA, the CDR3 is TGTGCCAGCAGCCAAGATCAAGCCCCCGAAAAACTGTTTTTT. This translates into CASSQDQAPEKLFF.

The chain combines TRBV27 with TRBJ2-7, with D tentatively TRBD2 (6 bases). Trimming removed 0 bases from V and 2 bases from J, with 14 bases in between. The germline V gene has CDR1 MNHEY and CDR2 SMNVEV (reference sequence). The CDR3 extends over 16 amino acids. The CDR3 bases are TGTGCCAGCAGTTTATCTGGGGGGACCGGTGCCTACGAGCAGTACGTC. Its protein product is CASSLSGGTGAYEQYV.

The chain has TRBV19 and TRBJ2-1; 10 bases align to TRBD2. The CDR3 has 17 residues. Trimming cost V 3 bases and J 6 bases; bases outside gene matches: 11. Germline V lookup: CDR1 LNHDA, CDR2 SQIVND (reference sequence). CDR3 amino acids: CASSIGKLAGFGNEQFF. CDR3 DNA sequence: TGTGCCAGTAGTATTGGGAAACTAGCGGGGTTCGGCAATGAGCAGTTCTTC.

The chain joins TRBV19 to TRBJ1-1, with TRBD1 matching 7 bases. CDR1 and CDR2 (germline): LNHDA, SQIVND (reference sequence). V dropped 6 bases and J dropped 3; count of bases not matched to a gene: 7. The CDR3 covers 14 residues. CDR3 residues: CASSGTATYTEAFF. CDR3 in DNA: TGTGCCAGTAGCGGGACAGCGACTTACACTGAAGCTTTCTTT.

V and J are TRBV4-3 and TRBJ1-1; D is undetermined. The CDR3 has 13 residues. Deletions cut 0 bases from V and 7 bases from J, with 9 bases between. Germline lookup yields CDR1 LGHNA and CDR2 YSLEER. The CDR3, as DNA: TGCGCCAGCAGCCAAGATTGGGTCGGTGAAGCTTTCTTT. Amino acid sequence: CASSQDWVGEAFF.

V is TRBV28 and J is TRBJ2-4; 10 bases match TRBD2. This CDR3 is 20 amino acids long. The junction had 16 bases not matched to a gene; V was cut back by 5 bases and J by 0 bases. Per germline, CDR1 MDHEN and CDR2 SYDVKM. CDR3 sequence: CASSTRFPAGGRPAKNIQYF. The CDR3 coding sequence is TGTGCCAGCAGTACCCGGTTCCCAGCGGGGGGGCGTCCAGCCAAAAACATTCAGTACTTC.

In this sample, this clone turned up a few times. The V call is TRBV11-2, the J call TRBJ1-2; D is unclear. V lost 4 bases, J lost 2 bases, and 17 bases lay in between. The CDR3 consists of 16 residues. The germline gives CDR1 SGHAT, CDR2 FQNNGV. The CDR3, as DNA: TGTGCCAGCAGCTCAATAGAGTCTCAGGACAACTATGGCTACACCTTC. It yields the protein CASSSIESQDNYGYTF.

This chain links TRBV30 with TRBJ2-7, with D uncertain. The CDR3 consists of 14 residues. CDR1 is GTSNPN, CDR2 SVGIG, per germline (reference sequence). V gave up 5 bases and J gave up 5 bases, with 19 bases separating them. CDR3 sequence reads: CAWSRLGSLDEQYF. The CDR3 bases are TGTGCCTGGTCCCGCCTCGGATCTTTGGACGAGCAGTACTTC. The full variable domain, completed using reference TRBV30 and TRBJ2-7, is SQTIHQWPATLVQPVGSPLSLECTVEGTSNPNLYWYRQAAGRGLQLLFYSVGIGQISSEVPQNLSASRPQDRQFILSSKKLLLSDSGFYLCAWSRLGSLDEQYFGPGTRLTVT.

V usage is TRBV9 and J usage is TRBJ1-4; D ambiguous. Between the trimmed V and J ends, which lost 0 bases and 0 bases, there was a span of 6 bases. The germline V gene encodes CDR1 SGDLS and CDR2 YYNGEE. This CDR3 is 15 amino acids long. CDR3 in amino acids: CASSVAGSTNEKLFF. CDR3 in DNA: TGTGCCAGCAGCGTAGCCGGTTCAACTAATGAAAAACTGTTTTTT. Combining the CDR3 with reference TRBV9 and TRBJ1-4 gives the whole variable domain DSGVTQTPKHLITATGQRVTLRCSPRSGDLSVYWYQQSLDQGLQFLIQYYNGEERAKGNILERFSAQQFPDLHSELNLSSLELGDSALYFCASSVAGSTNEKLFFGSGTQLSVL.

V is TRBV7-9 and J is TRBJ1-1, with D perhaps matching TRBD1 (6 bases). The germline gives CDR1 SEHNR, CDR2 FQNEAQ (reference sequence). The V end lost 5 bases, the J end lost 8 bases, and 15 bases lay between the germline ends. CDR3 length equals 13 residues. The CDR3 DNA reads TGTGCCAGCAGCATCGAGGGGGGCCGAGAAGCTTTCTTT. It is translated as CASSIEGGREAFF.

This chain links TRBV15 with TRBJ1-6; D is unresolved. From germline, CDR1 is LNHNV and CDR2 YYDKDF (reference sequence). This CDR3 is built from 16 residues. V lost 0 bases and J 0 bases, leaving 6 bases between the germline ends. The CDR3 spells CATSREGSSYNSPLHF. As DNA, the CDR3 is TGTGCCACCAGCAGAGAAGGGAGCTCCTATAATTCACCCCTCCACTTT.

The chain combines TRBV13 with TRBJ2-3; TRBD1 is a possible D gene (6 bases). This CDR3 is 16 amino acids long. Germline loops: CDR1 PRHDT, CDR2 FYEKMQ (reference sequence). Trimming took 4 bases from V and 3 from J, leaving 17 bases between them. The CDR3 loop is CASSSRAGDMTDTQYF. The CDR3 nucleotides read TGTGCCAGCAGCTCCCGGGCAGGGGACATGACAGATACGCAGTATTTT.